This T cell receptor beta chain was recovered during a study of CD8 T cells in ankylosing spondylitis (TCRdb year 2017). Regarding the study in general: To find TCR variants linked to disease, the study profiled T cell receptor beta repertoires in ankylosing spondylitis patients and healthy donors. The whole study cohort included 108 healthy donors and under 30 ankylosing spondylitis patients. Samples of peripheral blood were taken, and for ankylosing spondylitis patients, synovial fluid was collected as well.

For each ankylosing spondylitis patient, the synovial fluid sample was matched to a blood sample from that same patient. Regarding this clonotype: It lacks a known antigen. There are no base qualities to consult, and no much larger clone falls within one base.

The sample was run on an Illumina HiSeq 2500. TCR beta libraries were prepared by quantitative 5'-RACE with molecular barcodes. In the paper's pipeline: A new computational method, built on a probabilistic model of VDJ rearrangement, was used to identify disease-linked TCR variants. TCRdb handled the public reads itself, with Q25 trimming in fastp and clone calling in MiXCR, and kept productive beta chains. A single entry per CDR3 protein holds the most common genes and DNA from its merged rows. TCRdb assigned the V and J calls; the authors' analysis was not used. This sample is represented by about 150,000 distinct CDR3 sequences; approximately 44% of them were singletons. 13% to 15% of the sample is in the top ten clones. Overall study results and their limits: The disease-linked clones were reported to be significantly enriched in matched synovial fluid samples from ankylosing spondylitis patients. Some motif variants were previously reported in synovial fluid and blood of reactive arthritis patients, suggesting common disease-initiation mechanisms. A TCR beta motif of 8 or 9 highly homologous amino acid variants appeared characteristic of blood from ankylosing spondylitis patients. A CD8+ phenotype was shown by the disease-linked clones, which were found at relatively low frequencies in peripheral blood.

Sequences were obtained from synovial fluid, either unsorted or a sorted T cell fraction (not recorded which). The sequence was collected from a male donor with ankylosing spondylitis.

The base sequence is TGCGCCAGCAGCCCGGGTCCTGGAAACACCATATATTTT. Its protein reads: CASSPGPGNTIYF. The chain is assembled from TRBV5-1 and TRBJ1-3, with the D gene too uncertain to name. CDR3 length: 13 amino acids, cysteine to phenylalanine. Of all the DNA, just the CDR3 is kept, 39 bases in frame from base 1. V is reduced by 4 bases and J by 2 bases, leaving a spacing of 7 bases between them. Looking up the germline V gene yields CDR1 SGHRS and CDR2 YFSETQ.